A single T cell receptor (beta chain) is shown here with its context. This sample is part of a study of Ad26.COV2.S vaccination and SARS-CoV-2 variants. TCRdb keeps only in-frame clones here, not all; method: immunoSEQ multiplex PCR. The sample has 85,000 to 95,000 clones; 82% are singletons. CDR1 and CDR2 from the germline V gene are SEHNR and FQNEAQ (reference sequence). The CDR3 loop spans 16 amino acids. Losses at the gene ends were 3 bases for V and 3 bases for J; bases not matched to a gene: 5. This specimen consisted of peripheral blood, obtained after recovery from COVID-19. V usage is TRBV7-9 and J usage is TRBJ1-1; TRBD1 matches at 12 bases. This receptor was obtained from a human donor who had recovered from COVID-19. This chain's CDR3 is CASSFPGQGADTEAFF. DNA of the CDR3: TGTGCCAGCAGCTTTCCGGGACAGGGGGCCGACACTGAAGCTTTCTTT.